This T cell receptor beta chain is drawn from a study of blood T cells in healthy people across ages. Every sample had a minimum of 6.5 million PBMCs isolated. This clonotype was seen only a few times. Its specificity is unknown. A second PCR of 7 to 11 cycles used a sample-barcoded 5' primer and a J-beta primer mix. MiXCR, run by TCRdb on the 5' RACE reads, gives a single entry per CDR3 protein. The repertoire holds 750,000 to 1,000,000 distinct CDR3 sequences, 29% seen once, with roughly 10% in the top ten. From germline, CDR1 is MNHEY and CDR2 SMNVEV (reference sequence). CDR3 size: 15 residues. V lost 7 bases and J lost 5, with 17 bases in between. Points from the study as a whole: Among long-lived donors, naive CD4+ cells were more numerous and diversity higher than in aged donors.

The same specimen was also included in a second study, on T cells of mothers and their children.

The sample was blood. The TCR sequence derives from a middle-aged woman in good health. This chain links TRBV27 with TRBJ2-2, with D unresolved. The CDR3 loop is CASTPWAVNTGELFF. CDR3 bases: TGTGCCAGCACCCCCTGGGCCGTGAATACCGGGGAGCTGTTTTTT.